The sequence of this TCR beta chain was determined in a study of cytomegalovirus exposure and HLA in healthy donors. This CDR3 is built from 13 residues. The germline gives CDR1 SGHAT, CDR2 FQNNGV. The V gene lost 5 bases and the J gene lost 8 bases, with 13 bases spanning the gap. Primers: 60 Vbeta forward and 13 Jbeta reverse. This table comes from immunoSEQ multiplex PCR, and its TCRdb copy is limited to in-frame clones, with some not included. The table lists some 120,000 clones, over 75% of them singletons. The chain carries TRBV11-2 and TRBJ2-1; no firm D call. This clonotype was obtained from a human donor in good health. The specimen sequenced was PBMCs. This chain's CDR3 is CASSPLKLYEQFF. The CDR3 region has the DNA TGTGCCAGCAGCCCACTTAAACTCTATGAGCAGTTCTTC.